This entry concerns a single TCR beta chain. No antigen is known for it. These data belong to a study of post-analysis software for immune sequencing data. Findings of the study overall: Patients showed TRBV5-6, TRBV5-1 and TRBV20-1 among several TRBV segments more frequent than in controls.

There are 11 residues in the CDR3. V lost 7 bases and J 6 bases, leaving 10 bases between the germline ends. Germline V gene sequence: CDR1 LGHDT, CDR2 YNNKEL (reference sequence). Unique molecular identifiers featured in each of the TCR beta cDNA libraries. TCRdb reanalysed the PCR reads using MiXCR and keeps one entry per CDR3 protein. The sample contains approximately 400,000 distinct CDR3 sequences, around 37% of which appear only once. The gene calls are TRBV3-1 and TRBJ2-7; D is perhaps TRBD2 (5 bases). The TCR sequence derives from a girl aged 5 to 17 with multiple sclerosis. Sequences were obtained from blood. CDR3 amino acids: CASTHGVEQYF. The CDR3 DNA reads TGTGCCAGCACTCACGGGGTCGAGCAGTACTTC.